These T cell receptor beta chains were read from a single sample in a study of blood T cell repertoires in COVID-19. The assay was immunoSEQ multiplex PCR, and TCRdb's table has in-frame clones only and misses some. The sample yields just over 70,000 clones, 91% seen once. Sequenced sample: peripheral blood. These receptors were collected from a human donor in a cohort sampled during active COVID-19. Both conserved end residues are part of each CDR3. D genes are given only for firm matches. For some rows the clone size is stated as once, few or many, or as a class when expanded; others skip it.

J: TRBJ2-7; size: .; D: .; V: TRBV5-6; CDR3: CASSLRRGTSYEQYF; DNA: TGTGCCAGCAGCTTGCGAAGGGGGACCTCCTACGAGCAGTACTTC
J: TRBJ1-1; size: once; D: .; V: TRBV28; CDR3: CASSFRGLNTEAFF; DNA: TGTGCCAGCAGTTTTCGAGGGTTAAACACTGAAGCTTTCTTT
J: TRBJ2-7; size: few; D: .; V: TRBV3-1/TRBV3-2; CDR3: CASSQSGSGSYEQYF; DNA: TGTGCCAGCAGCCAATCCGGTAGCGGCTCCTACGAGCAGTACTTC
J: TRBJ2-7; size: .; D: .; V: TRBV7-9; CDR3: CASSGSSSYEQYF; DNA: TGTGCCAGCAGCGGGTCTAGCTCCTACGAGCAGTACTTC
J: TRBJ2-7; size: .; D: TRBD2; V: TRBV9; CDR3: CASSVTQAGGYYEQYF; DNA: TGTGCCAGCAGCGTTACTCAAGCGGGGGGGTACTACGAGCAGTACTTC
J: TRBJ1-1; size: .; D: .; V: TRBV2; CDR3: CASSEPKNTEAFF; DNA: TGTGCCAGCAGTGAACCCAAGAACACTGAAGCTTTCTTT
J: TRBJ2-1; size: .; D: TRBD2; V: TRBV11-2; CDR3: CASSLVKRGGPTDEQFF; DNA: TGTGCCAGCAGCTTAGTGAAGCGGGGGGGCCCCACCGATGAGCAGTTCTTC
J: TRBJ1-1; size: .; D: .; V: TRBV7-3; CDR3: CASSLKSRVGETEAFF; DNA: TGTGCCAGCAGCTTAAAATCCCGGGTGGGAGAGACTGAAGCTTTCTTT
J: TRBJ2-7; size: .; D: TRBD1; V: TRBV5-4; CDR3: CASSGDRGPYEQYF; DNA: TGTGCCAGCAGCGGGGACAGGGGGCCCTACGAGCAGTACTTC
J: TRBJ2-2; size: .; D: .; V: TRBV5-1; CDR3: CASSLAVQANTGELFF; DNA: TGCGCCAGCAGCTTGGCGGTACAGGCGAACACCGGGGAGCTGTTTTTT
J: TRBJ1-6; size: .; D: .; V: TRBV11-2; CDR3: CASSSGQFGDNSPLHF; DNA: TGTGCCAGCAGCTCAGGACAGTTTGGGGATAATTCACCCCTCCACTTT
J: TRBJ2-7; size: .; D: TRBD1; V: TRBV27; CDR3: CASSLGTGFSYEQYF; DNA: TGTGCCAGCAGTTTGGGGACAGGGTTCTCCTACGAGCAGTACTTC
J: TRBJ2-7; size: .; D: TRBD1; V: TRBV27; CDR3: CASRTGAHEQYF; DNA: TGTGCCAGCAGGACAGGGGCCCACGAGCAGTACTTC
J: TRBJ2-7; size: .; D: .; V: TRBV28; CDR3: CASSSIDTYYEQYF; DNA: TGTGCCAGCAGTAGTATAGACACCTACTACGAGCAGTACTTC
J: TRBJ2-5; size: .; D: .; V: TRBV3-1/TRBV3-2; CDR3: CASSQVDRDKTQYF; DNA: TGTGCCAGCAGCCAAGTCGATAGGGACAAGACCCAGTACTTC
J: TRBJ2-7; size: .; D: TRBD2; V: TRBV25-1; CDR3: CASSDLTSGGSYEQYF; DNA: TGTGCCAGCAGTGATTTGACTAGCGGGGGCTCCTACGAGCAGTACTTC
J: TRBJ1-3; size: .; D: TRBD1; V: TRBV30; CDR3: CAWRGQGAKWTGNTIYF; DNA: TGTGCCTGGCGCGGACAGGGGGCGAAGTGGACTGGAAACACCATATATTTT
J: TRBJ1-2; size: few; D: .; V: TRBV7-3; CDR3: CASSLNPADPGGYTF; DNA: TGTGCCAGCAGCTTAAACCCCGCTGACCCCGGGGGCTACACCTTC
J: TRBJ2-7; size: .; D: .; V: TRBV6-2/TRBV6-3; CDR3: CASSALARYEQYF; DNA: TGTGCCAGCAGTGCTTTGGCCCGCTACGAGCAGTACTTC
J: TRBJ2-1; size: .; D: TRBD2; V: TRBV19; CDR3: CASSDPGTSGGYNEQFF; DNA: TGTGCCAGTAGTGATCCCGGGACTAGCGGGGGATACAATGAGCAGTTCTTC
J: TRBJ2-2; size: .; D: .; V: TRBV30; CDR3: CAWMPGAGELFF; DNA: TGTGCCTGGATGCCGGGAGCGGGGGAGCTGTTTTTT
J: TRBJ1-1; size: .; D: .; V: TRBV27; CDR3: CASSSPGGALGEAFF; DNA: TGTGCCAGCAGTTCCCCGGGGGGCGCCCTGGGCGAAGCTTTCTTT
J: TRBJ2-3; size: .; D: TRBD2; V: TRBV20-1; CDR3: CSASRTSGGGDTQYF; DNA: TGCAGTGCTAGTCGCACTAGCGGGGGGGGTGATACGCAGTATTTT
J: TRBJ1-4; size: .; D: TRBD1; V: TRBV3-1/TRBV3-2; CDR3: CASSHDETGWINEKLFF; DNA: TGTGCCAGCAGCCACGACGAGACAGGGTGGATTAATGAAAAACTGTTTTTT
J: TRBJ2-7; size: .; D: .; V: TRBV7-2; CDR3: CASSLAKSSYEQYF; DNA: TGTGCCAGCAGCTTAGCGAAGAGCTCCTACGAGCAGTACTTC
J: TRBJ1-2; size: few; D: .; V: TRBV11-2; CDR3: CASSFSESGEGSYGYTF; DNA: TGTGCCAGCAGCTTTAGCGAGTCAGGGGAGGGGAGCTATGGCTACACCTTC
J: TRBJ1-2; size: .; D: .; V: TRBV28; CDR3: CASSLEYAGSGYTF; DNA: TGTGCCAGCAGTTTAGAGTATGCAGGGTCTGGCTACACCTTC
J: TRBJ1-1; size: .; D: .; V: TRBV11-2; CDR3: CASSLGRGRGTEAFF; DNA: TGTGCCAGCAGCTTAGGACGGGGCCGGGGGACTGAAGCTTTCTTT